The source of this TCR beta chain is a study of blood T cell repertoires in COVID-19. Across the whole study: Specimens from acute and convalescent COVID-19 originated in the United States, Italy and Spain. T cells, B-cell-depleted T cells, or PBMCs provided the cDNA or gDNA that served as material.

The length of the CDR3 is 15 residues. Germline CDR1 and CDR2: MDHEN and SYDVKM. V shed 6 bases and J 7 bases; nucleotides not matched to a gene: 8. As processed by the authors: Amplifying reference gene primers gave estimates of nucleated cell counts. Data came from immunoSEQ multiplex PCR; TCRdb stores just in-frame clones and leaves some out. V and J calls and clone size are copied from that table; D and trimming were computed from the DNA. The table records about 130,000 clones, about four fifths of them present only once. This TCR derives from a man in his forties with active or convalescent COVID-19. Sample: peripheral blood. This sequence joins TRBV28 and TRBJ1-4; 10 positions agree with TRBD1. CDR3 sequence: CASSLIGQGVEKLFF. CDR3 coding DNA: TGTGCCAGCAGCTTGATCGGACAGGGGGTTGAAAAACTGTTTTTT. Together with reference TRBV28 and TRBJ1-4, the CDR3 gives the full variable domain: DVKVTQSSRYLVKRTGEKVFLECVQDMDHENMFWYRQDPGLGLRLIYFSYDVKMKEKGDIPEGYSVSREKKERFSLILESASTNQTSMYLCASSLIGQGVEKLFFGSGTQLSVL.